What follows are 8 T cell receptor beta chains derived from one specimen sequenced in a study of blood T cell repertoires in COVID-19. The data were produced by immunoSEQ multiplex PCR, yet TCRdb's version contains in-frame clones alone and is incomplete. The data contain roughly 250,000 clones, 80% to 85% of them seen just once; the ten biggest clones take up less than 3%. Sequencing input: peripheral blood. Source of these receptors: an older woman with active or convalescent COVID-19.

This sequence joins TRBV10-3 and TRBJ1-1; D call uncertain. The V end lost 1 base, the J end lost 4 bases, and 16 bases lay between the germline ends. CDR1 ENHRY and CDR2 SYGVKD come from the germline V gene. This CDR3 contains 16 residues. This CDR3 is CAISELRDGRSTEAFF. CDR3 sequence (DNA): TGTGCCATCAGTGAGTTGAGGGATGGAAGGAGCACTGAAGCTTTCTTT.

This clone was observed a handful of times. The chain has TRBV4-1 and TRBJ1-4, with TRBD1 as a possible D gene (6 bases). Germline loops: CDR1 MGHRA, CDR2 YSYEKL. Trimming left V 3 bases short and J 8 bases short, with 13 bases between. This CDR3 comprises 14 residues. The CDR3 reads CASSQRGHNEKLFF. For the CDR3, the DNA is TGCGCCAGCAGCCAGAGGGGACACAACGAAAAACTGTTTTTT.

V usage is TRBV7-8 and J usage is TRBJ1-1; D may be TRBD1 (5 bases). CDR3 length equals 14 residues. The germline V gene has CDR1 SGHVS and CDR2 FQNEAQ. Trimming took off 1 base at V and 1 base at J, with 7 bases between the two ends. CDR3 in amino acids: CASSLGQTNTEAFF. In DNA, the CDR3 is TGTGCCAGCAGCTTAGGACAGACGAACACTGAAGCTTTCTTT.

The chain recombines TRBV28 with TRBJ2-7, with TRBD1 matching 7 bases. The germline V gene has CDR1 MDHEN and CDR2 SYDVKM. CDR3 length equals 13 residues. J gave up 4 bases and V 5 bases, and 5 bases lay outside the gene matches. CDR3 in DNA: TGTGCCAGCAGTCTTGGACAGGTTTACGAGCAGTACTTC. Translation: CASSLGQVYEQYF.

DNA of the CDR3: TGTGCCAGCAGCTACGGGACTAGCGGGGGGGCCTATACGCAGTATTTT. Residues: CASSYGTSGGAYTQYF. The genes are TRBV9 and TRBJ2-3, with 16 bases aligning to TRBD2. The V gene end was trimmed by 4 bases and the J gene end by 7 bases; junction bases not matched to a gene: 6. Per germline, CDR1 SGDLS and CDR2 YYNGEE. The CDR3 has 16 residues.

This chain uses TRBV12-3 or TRBV12-4 with TRBJ1-2; D gene unclear. This CDR3 region has 13 residues. With 6 bases removed from V and 2 bases from J, the gap between germline ends came to 10 bases. This CDR3 reads CASRGGRNYGYTF. CDR3 nucleotide sequence: TGTGCCAGCAGAGGAGGGAGGAACTATGGCTACACCTTC.

The genes are TRBV5-6 and TRBJ2-5, with TRBD2 identical over 7 bases. Trimming at V came to 1 base and at J to 0 bases, leaving 0 bases not matched to a gene. This CDR3 contains 14 residues. Germline V gene lookup returns CDR1 SGHDT and CDR2 YYEEEE. This chain's CDR3 is CASSLSGNQETQYF. Written as DNA, the CDR3 is TGTGCCAGCAGCTTGAGCGGGAACCAAGAGACCCAGTACTTC.

The V gene is TRBV5-6, the J gene TRBJ2-1, with D possibly matching TRBD2 (6 bases). Germline V gene data show CDR1 as SGHDT and CDR2 as YYEEEE. V lost 6 bases, J lost 12 bases, and 16 bases lay in between. CDR3 length equals 12 residues. CDR3: CASKLASGRQFF. Here the CDR3 DNA reads TGTGCCAGCAAGCTAGCGTCCGGTAGGCAGTTCTTC.